The 21 T cell receptor beta chains given below trace back to one sample, sequenced in a study of T cell responses to AZD1222 COVID-19 vaccine (dated by TCRdb to the early 2020s). This specimen's time point label, interpreted: baseline before first vaccination. To prepare the library, the immunoSEQ multiplex PCR assay was applied. Drawn from immuneACCESS, this table holds only the in-frame rearrangements with V and J called that TCRdb kept. Clones are partly lost; checked studies trace under half to an unresolved V gene and leave the rest unexplained. The sample has some 170,000 clones on record, 70% to 90% of them singletons. The ten largest clonotypes hold around 1.6% of the sample. This material consisted of peripheral blood, taken on day 0 of AZD1222 vaccination. The source is an adult in good health.

The chain combines TRBV28 with TRBJ2-7, with TRBD1 matching over 9 bases. Looked up from germline, CDR1 is MDHEN and CDR2 is SYDVKM. The CDR3 sequence is 16 residues long. With 2 bases clipped from V and 5 bases from J, the junction kept 10 bases outside the gene matches. CDR3 in amino acids: CASSLGRDRETNEQYF. The CDR3 region has the DNA TGTGCCAGCAGTTTAGGAAGGGACAGGGAGACGAACGAGCAGTACTTC.

The CDR3 loop reads CASSSSVRGELFF. DNA for the CDR3: TGTGCCAGCAGTTCTAGTGTACGGGGGGAGCTGTTTTTT. The gene calls are TRBV6-5 and TRBJ2-2, with D unresolved. The V end lost 4 bases, the J end lost 8 bases, and 11 bases lay between the germline ends. CDR3 length: 13 residues. Germline V lookup: CDR1 MNHEY, CDR2 SVGAGI.

This clone was observed once. The J gene is TRBJ2-1, the V gene TRBV7-6; 10 bases map to TRBD2. There are 15 residues in the CDR3. After removal of 5 bases from V and 5 bases from J, the junction contained 6 bases not matched to a gene. Germline CDR1 SGHVS, CDR2 FNYEAQ. This CDR3 is CASSISGGANNEQFF. The CDR3 DNA reads TGTGCCAGCAGCATAAGCGGGGGGGCTAACAATGAGCAGTTCTTC.

The CDR3 sequence: CASTQRSSSYNSPLHF. CDR3 bases: TGTGCCAGCACCCAGAGGTCAAGCTCCTATAATTCACCCCTCCACTTT. The rearrangement links TRBV28 to TRBJ1-6, with D uncertain. Looked up from germline, CDR1 is MDHEN and CDR2 is SYDVKM. CDR3 length equals 16 residues. Between the trimmed V and J ends, which lost 7 bases and 0 bases, there was a span of 13 bases.

This clone was counted a single time. As DNA, the CDR3 is TGTGCCAGCAGTGTCGGGGCAGGAGTTAATTCACCCCTCCACTTT. Protein product: CASSVGAGVNSPLHF. This chain connects TRBV2 to TRBJ1-6; D perhaps matches TRBD1 (5 bases). Germline CDR1 and CDR2: SNHLY and FYNNEI. The CDR3 is made up of 15 amino acids. Trimming cost V 4 bases and J 6 bases, with 13 bases left between them.

The rearrangement links TRBV27 to TRBJ2-3, with 10 bases fitting TRBD2. The junction had 12 bases not matched to a gene; V was cut back by 5 bases and J by 4 bases. The CDR3 totals 17 residues. Looked up from germline, CDR1 is MNHEY and CDR2 is SMNVEV (reference sequence). The CDR3 DNA reads TGTGCCAGCAGTGGACTATCTAGCGGGAGCCCCTCAGATACGCAGTATTTT. Translating it yields CASSGLSSGSPSDTQYF.

V and J are TRBV24-1 and TRBJ2-1, with TRBD2 matching 13 bases. The CDR3 covers 16 residues. The germline V gene encodes CDR1 KGHDR and CDR2 SFDVKD. The V gene end was trimmed by 7 bases and the J gene end by 7 bases; junction bases not matched to a gene: 9. CDR3 sequence: CATSMRGTSGTNEQFF. CDR3 nucleotides: TGTGCCACCAGCATGCGCGGGACTAGCGGGACTAATGAGCAGTTCTTC.

This clone was seen a handful of times. The chain combines TRBV6-5 with TRBJ1-5; tentative D call: TRBD1 (5 bases). This CDR3 is 15 amino acids long. Germline CDR1 and CDR2: MNHEY and SVGAGI. Trimming took 10 bases from V and 0 from J, leaving 16 bases between them. This CDR3 reads CATRLGPYSNQPQHF. DNA of the CDR3: TGTGCCACCCGATTGGGGCCTTATAGCAATCAGCCCCAGCATTTT.

V and J are TRBV7-8 and TRBJ2-7; TRBD2 matches 8 bases. Germline V gene lookup returns CDR1 SGHVS and CDR2 FQNEAQ. The CDR3 runs 15 residues. V was pared by 1 base and J by 6 bases, with 8 bases of the junction left unmatched. CDR3 coding DNA: TGTGCCAGCAGCTTAGAAACAGCGGGAGTCTCCGAGCAGTACTTC. It yields the protein CASSLETAGVSEQYF.

This rearrangement joins TRBV6-1 to TRBJ1-5, with D tentatively TRBD1 (6 bases). The CDR3 sequence is 15 residues long. Deletions cut 5 bases from V and 4 bases from J, with 15 bases between. The germline gives CDR1 MNHNS, CDR2 SASEGT. This CDR3 is CASSQTTTGNQPQHF. Written as DNA, the CDR3 is TGTGCCAGCAGTCAGACAACTACAGGGAATCAGCCCCAGCATTTT.

The V call is TRBV7-8, the J call TRBJ1-1; D possibly corresponds to TRBD1 (6 bases). The germline V gene has CDR1 SGHVS and CDR2 FQNEAQ. Trimming cost V 6 bases and J 1 base, with 15 bases left between them. The CDR3 length is 15 residues. The CDR3 nucleotides read TGTGCCAGCAGGGCCCGGACAGTGGCGAACACTGAAGCTTTCTTT. Translation gives CASRARTVANTEAFF.

The rearrangement links TRBV4-3 to TRBJ1-2, with D unresolved. Germline assignment: CDR1 LGHNA and CDR2 YSLEER. V lost 0 bases and J lost 5, with 7 bases in between. The CDR3 has 13 amino acids. The CDR3 bases are TGCGCCAGCAGCCAAGACGGAGGGTATGGCTACACCTTC. The encoded protein is CASSQDGGYGYTF.

V gene TRBV15 combines with J gene TRBJ1-4; 10 bases match TRBD1. From germline, CDR1 is LNHNV and CDR2 YYDKDF (reference sequence). V was pared by 5 bases and J by 8 bases, with 5 bases of the junction left unmatched. This CDR3 contains 14 residues. The CDR3 loop is CATSRDRGFEKLFF. The DNA of the CDR3 is TGTGCCACCAGCCGGGACAGGGGATTCGAAAAACTGTTTTTT.

V usage is TRBV2 and J usage is TRBJ1-6; 8 bases are a match to TRBD1. The CDR3 contains 14 residues. Germline assignment: CDR1 SNHLY and CDR2 FYNNEI. V lost 6 bases, J lost 9 bases, and 7 bases stayed unmatched. CDR3 region: CASSTGTGISPLHF. DNA of the CDR3: TGTGCCAGCAGCACCGGGACAGGAATTTCACCCCTCCACTTT.

The chain employs TRBV27 and TRBJ2-7; 9 bases are shared with TRBD1. This CDR3 comprises 15 residues. J lost 3 bases, V lost 6 bases, and 9 bases had no gene match. CDR1 MNHEY and CDR2 SMNVEV come from the germline V gene (reference sequence). In DNA form, the CDR3 reads TGTGCCAGCAGACGCTTGGCGGGACAGGGCTACGAGCAGTACTTC. It specifies CASRRLAGQGYEQYF.

In this sample, this clone turned up once. The genes are TRBV29-1 and TRBJ2-3; 13 bases align to TRBD2. The CDR3 is 15 residues long. Germline V gene lookup returns CDR1 SQVTM and CDR2 ANQGSEA. Trimming took 6 bases from V and 2 from J; bases not matched to a gene: 5. The CDR3 nucleotides are TGCAGCGTGGAGGGACTAGCGGGAACCACAGATACGCAGTATTTT. Amino acid sequence: CSVEGLAGTTDTQYF.

V and J are TRBV6-2 or TRBV6-3 and TRBJ2-5; the match to TRBD2 covers 8 bases. J was trimmed by 5 bases and V by 4 bases; bases with no gene match: 12. Germline assignment: CDR1 MNHEY and CDR2 SVGEGT. CDR3 length: 16 amino acids. In nucleotides, the CDR3 is TGTGCCAGCAGTTCCGCCGCCGGGAGGGTCGTTGAGACCCAGTACTTC. Amino acid sequence: CASSSAAGRVVETQYF.

This clone has just one count. The chain recombines TRBV11-1 with TRBJ1-3; D gene uncertain. CDR1 and CDR2 (germline): SGHAT, FQDESV (reference sequence). This CDR3 is built from 14 residues. Trimming took 5 bases from V and 4 from J, leaving 12 bases between them. The CDR3 sequence: CASSPYRLGNTIYF. As DNA, the CDR3 is TGTGCCAGCAGCCCCTACCGCCTCGGAAACACCATATATTTT.

CDR3 nucleotides: TGTGCCAGCAGACGCGGGACAGGGGCTTCCAGGGAGCTGTTTTTT. Translated: CASRRGTGASRELFF. The chain is built from TRBV27 and TRBJ2-2, with 10 nucleotides matching TRBD1. This CDR3 comprises 15 residues. Germline CDR1 MNHEY, CDR2 SMNVEV (reference sequence). Trimming at V came to 6 bases and at J to 9 bases, leaving 10 bases not matched to a gene.

This sequence joins TRBV5-1 and TRBJ2-2, with 7 bases lining up with TRBD1. Germline CDR1 SGHRS, CDR2 YFSETQ. The CDR3 is 17 amino acids. The J segment lost 5 bases and the V segment lost 0 bases, leaving 10 bases of the junction unmatched. In nucleotides, the CDR3 is TGCGCCAGCAGCTTGGAGGGGGCGGTTTTACAGACCGGGGAGCTGTTTTTT. Protein: CASSLEGAVLQTGELFF. Drawing the rest from reference TRBV5-1 and TRBJ2-2, the complete variable domain is KAGVTQTPRYLIKTRGQQVTLSCSPISGHRSVSWYQQTPGQGLQFLFEYFSETQRNKGNFPGRFSGRQFSNSRSEMNVSTLELGDSALYLCASSLEGAVLQTGELFFGEGSRLTVL.

The rearrangement uses TRBV7-9 and TRBJ1-1; D gene ambiguous. The CDR3 runs 13 residues. Trimming took 1 base from V and 6 from J, leaving 9 bases between them. From germline, CDR1 is SEHNR and CDR2 FQNEAQ (reference sequence). The CDR3 DNA sequence: TGTGCCAGCAGCTTAGATCTAGCGCCTGAAGCTTTCTTT. Protein product: CASSLDLAPEAFF.